Reported below is one T cell receptor beta chain. This entry belongs to a study of blood T cell repertoires in COVID-19. About the study: The cDNA or gDNA used as material had been derived from T cells, B-cell-depleted T cells, or PBMCs.

As processed by the authors: From reference gene primer amplification, estimates of nucleated cell counts were derived. Some clones are missing from TCRdb's copy, which holds only in-frame ones; the method was immunoSEQ multiplex PCR. D and trimming come from the DNA, and the V and J calls and clone size come from that table. The data contain tens of thousands of clones, 60% to 75% of them singletons. The receptor was derived from a woman between 70 and 85 years old with acute or convalescent COVID-19. The sequencing input was peripheral blood.

The DNA for the CDR3 is TGTGCCAGCAGCTCCCGCACCGGGAGGGGGTCCTACAATGAGCAGTTCTTC. It translates to CASSSRTGRGSYNEQFF. The chain is built from TRBV7-8 and TRBJ2-1; 8 positions match TRBD2. The V segment lost 4 bases and the J segment 1 base; nucleotides outside the gene matches: 9. The CDR3 has 17 residues. The V gene's germline CDR1 is SGHVS and CDR2 FQNEAQ.